The rows below give T cell receptor beta chains drawn from one sample of a study of PD-L1 blockade in urothelial cancer. Libraries were prepared by immunoSEQ multiplex PCR; TCRdb keeps only in-frame clonotypes and omits some of them. The table includes some 87,000 clones, around 90% detected once. The sequenced sample was PBMCs, obtained around atezolizumab (anti-PD-L1) treatment. The receptor source for this set is a man in his 60s with urothelial cancer. CDR3s include the opening cysteine and the closing phenylalanine or tryptophan. A D gene is named only where the DNA matches it firmly. Clone sizes are given selectively: once, few, many, or a class where the clone is expanded.

j_call d_call clone_size v_call cdr3_nt cdr3_aa
TRBJ2-2 . . TRBV5-1 TGCGCCAGCAGCTTGCAACGGACAACGAACACCGGGGAGCTGTTTTTT CASSLQRTTNTGELFF
TRBJ1-4 . once TRBV2 TGTGCCAGTTCCCGGGAAAAACTGTTTTTT CASSREKLFF
TRBJ2-1 TRBD2 . TRBV7-9 TGTGCCAGCAGTCAAGCGGGGGGGCCCGGCAATGAGCAGTTCTTC CASSQAGGPGNEQFF
TRBJ2-2 . . TRBV18 TGTGCCAGCTCACCAACCAACACCGGGACACCCACCGGTGGGGAGCTGTTTTTT CASSPTNTGTPTGGELFF
TRBJ2-5 . . TRBV5-1 TGCGCCAGCAGCTTGGGGGGGCGGGGGCCCCAAGAGACCCAGTACTTC CASSLGGRGPQETQYF
TRBJ2-1 TRBD2 . TRBV5-1 TGCGCCAGCAGCTTGGGCGGGGGGCTTTACAATGAGCAGTTCTTC CASSLGGGLYNEQFF
TRBJ2-1 TRBD2 . TRBV7-3 TGTGCCAGCAGTAGCGGGGGGGGGTCCTACAATGAGCAGTTCTTC CASSSGGGSYNEQFF
TRBJ1-1 TRBD1 . TRBV6-5 TGTGCCAGCAGGGTGACAGGGGTTACTGAAGCTTTCTTT CASRVTGVTEAFF
TRBJ2-2 TRBD2 . TRBV29-1 TGCAGCGTTGAGGGGGGGTTCGCCGGGGAGCTGTTTTTT CSVEGGFAGELFF
TRBJ2-7 . once TRBV21-1 TGTGCCAGCAGCGAGCCGGGAGCCCAGGCCTACGAGCAGTACTTC CASSEPGAQAYEQYF
TRBJ2-2 . . TRBV7-3 TGTGCCAGCAGCCCTCCAGGGTTTCCCGGGGAGCTGTTTTTT CASSPPGFPGELFF
TRBJ1-3 TRBD1 . TRBV18 TGTGCCAGCTCACCGCGGGACAGTTCCTCTGGAAACACCATATATTTT CASSPRDSSSGNTIYF
TRBJ1-1 TRBD1 . TRBV9 TGTGCCAGCAGCCCGGGGGGACAGGGAAGTTCTACTGAAGCTTTCTTT CASSPGGQGSSTEAFF
TRBJ2-1 TRBD2 once TRBV2 TGTGCCAGCAGTGAAGCGAGAGAGCGGGGTGGGAAGTTCTTC CASSEARERGGKFF
TRBJ1-5 . medium-sized TRBV5-5 TGTGCCAGCAGCTTCTCAGGGGAAGTCAATCAGCCCCAGCATTTT CASSFSGEVNQPQHF
TRBJ1-1 . . TRBV19 TGTGCCAGTAGCTCCACTGGGGCGTCGAACACTGAAGCTTTCTTT CASSSTGASNTEAFF
TRBJ1-5 . . TRBV23-1 TGCGCCAGCAGACCTTTAGACGGGAGTCAGCCCCAGCATTTT CASRPLDGSQPQHF
TRBJ1-1 TRBD1 . TRBV19 TGTGCCAGTAAGGGACAGGGAGTGGGAAGTACCACTGAAGCTTTCTTT CASKGQGVGSTTEAFF
TRBJ2-5 TRBD2 . TRBV7-9 TGTGCCAGCAGCGTACTCATAGGGAGGGCGGAAGAGACCCAGTACTTC CASSVLIGRAEETQYF
TRBJ2-1 . few TRBV7-9 TGTGCCAGTGGCAGGGGATATGAGCAGTTCTTC CASGRGYEQFF
TRBJ1-2 TRBD1 . TRBV6-1 TGTGCCAGCAGTGATAGCAGTCAGGGGGTCTATGGCTACACCTTC CASSDSSQGVYGYTF
TRBJ1-2 TRBD1 . TRBV5-1 TGCGCCAGCAGCCCGGATACGGGGGACAGGGGTGGCTATGGCTACACCTTC CASSPDTGDRGGYGYTF
TRBJ1-6 . . TRBV18 TGTGCCAGCTCGCCCCCGGGACGGGGGAATTCACCCCTCCACTTT CASSPPGRGNSPLHF